The rows below give T cell receptor beta chains drawn from one sample of a study of memory CD4+ T cells and cytomegalovirus serostatus. Clones were sequenced by immunoSEQ multiplex PCR, and TCRdb holds only the in-frame ones, with some missing. Here the sample spans over 40,000 clones, 82% being singletons. Sequenced: memory CD4+ T cells from blood. All receptors come from an adult in good health and CMV-seronegative. The CDR3 runs from the conserved cysteine through the conserved F or W. Each record gives: J gene, V gene, clone size, D gene, CDR3 protein, CDR3 DNA. A D gene is named only where the DNA matches it firmly. Rows give clone size only sometimes, using once, few, many, or a class for an expanded clone.

TRBJ2-3 TRBV29-1 - - CSGAGADTQYF TGCAGCGGAGCAGGGGCAGATACGCAGTATTTT
TRBJ1-2 TRBV4-1 - TRBD1 CASSQAGQGSYGYTF TGCGCCAGCAGCCAAGCGGGACAGGGAAGCTATGGCTACACCTTC
TRBJ2-7 TRBV23-1 - - CASSGRDPCSYEQYF TGCGCCAGCAGTGGTCGGGACCCTTGCTCCTACGAGCAGTACTTC
TRBJ2-7 TRBV18 - - CASSPRQSSYEQYF TGTGCCAGCTCACCGAGACAGAGCTCCTACGAGCAGTACTTC
TRBJ2-2 TRBV19 - - CATGRKNTGELFF TGTGCCACCGGACGGAAGAACACCGGGGAGCTGTTTTTT
TRBJ2-7 TRBV19 once TRBD1 CASSILTGGPNYEQYF TGTGCCAGTAGTATCTTAACAGGGGGACCTAACTACGAGCAGTACTTC
TRBJ1-4 TRBV4-3 - - CASSQVGSGGEKLFF TGCGCCAGCAGCCAAGTCGGGTCGGGGGGTGAAAAACTGTTTTTT
TRBJ2-7 TRBV7-8 - - CASGKSLSYEQYF TGTGCCAGCGGGAAAAGTCTCTCCTACGAGCAGTACTTC
TRBJ1-2 TRBV2 once - CASRGQNYGYTF TGTGCCAGCAGGGGTCAGAACTATGGCTACACCTTC
TRBJ2-1 TRBV10-3 - TRBD2 CAISEPSGGSYNEQFF TGTGCCATCAGTGAGCCTAGCGGGGGGTCCTACAATGAGCAGTTCTTC
TRBJ1-5 TRBV29-1 once TRBD1 CSVGNRGQPQHF TGCAGCGTTGGAAACAGGGGGCAGCCCCAGCATTTT
TRBJ1-2 TRBV28 - - CASQVSMMGKGYTF TGTGCCAGTCAAGTTTCCATGATGGGGAAGGGCTACACCTTC
TRBJ1-2 TRBV6-6 - - CASSYSWGREGYTF TGTGCCAGCAGTTACTCATGGGGGCGAGAAGGCTACACCTTC
TRBJ1-5 TRBV19 few TRBD1 CASRLDRAVNQPQHF TGTGCCAGTAGGCTGGACAGGGCGGTAAATCAGCCCCAGCATTTT
TRBJ2-1 TRBV7-2 - TRBD2 CASSSTSGGLLQFF TGTGCCAGCAGCTCTACTAGCGGGGGGTTGCTTCAGTTCTTC
TRBJ1-1 TRBV27 - - CASSLSQERLTEAFF TGTGCCAGCAGTTTATCACAGGAACGCCTGACTGAAGCTTTCTTT
TRBJ2-5 TRBV28 few - CASSPNRGYQETQYF TGTGCCAGCAGTCCGAATAGGGGGTACCAAGAGACCCAGTACTTC
TRBJ1-6 TRBV7-9 - - CASSSDTLQGLSSPLHF TGTGCCAGCAGCTCCGACACCCTACAGGGCTTAAGTTCACCCCTCCACTTT
TRBJ1-2 TRBV5-1 - TRBD1 CASSIEGAWTGDKDGYTF TGCGCCAGCAGCATCGAAGGTGCATGGACAGGGGATAAGGATGGCTACACCTTC
TRBJ2-7 TRBV30 - - CAWSVGSPGDPYEQYF TGTGCCTGGAGTGTAGGTTCGCCAGGGGACCCATACGAGCAGTACTTC
TRBJ2-3 TRBV11-2 - TRBD2 CASSFSGGPDTQYF TGTGCCAGCAGCTTTAGCGGGGGCCCGGATACGCAGTATTTT
TRBJ1-3 TRBV28 - TRBD1 CASSLPPGQGRNTIYF TGTGCCAGCAGTTTACCCCCCGGACAGGGTCGAAACACCATATATTTT
TRBJ2-3 TRBV5-5 - TRBD2 CASSLASGGDTQYF TGTGCCAGCAGCTTGGCTAGCGGGGGAGATACGCAGTATTTT
TRBJ1-4 TRBV5-1 few - CASSVSGGDEKLFF TGCGCCAGCAGTGTTTCCGGGGGAGATGAAAAACTGTTTTTT
TRBJ2-5 TRBV27 - - CASARGWRETQYF TGTGCCAGCGCGAGGGGCTGGAGAGAGACCCAGTACTTC
TRBJ1-1 TRBV4-1 once - CASSRGSTEAFF TGCGCCAGCAGCAGAGGGTCCACTGAAGCTTTCTTT
TRBJ1-2 TRBV19 - - CASSNPQGYGGYGYTF TGTGCCAGTTCGAACCCCCAAGGGTACGGTGGCTATGGCTACACCTTC